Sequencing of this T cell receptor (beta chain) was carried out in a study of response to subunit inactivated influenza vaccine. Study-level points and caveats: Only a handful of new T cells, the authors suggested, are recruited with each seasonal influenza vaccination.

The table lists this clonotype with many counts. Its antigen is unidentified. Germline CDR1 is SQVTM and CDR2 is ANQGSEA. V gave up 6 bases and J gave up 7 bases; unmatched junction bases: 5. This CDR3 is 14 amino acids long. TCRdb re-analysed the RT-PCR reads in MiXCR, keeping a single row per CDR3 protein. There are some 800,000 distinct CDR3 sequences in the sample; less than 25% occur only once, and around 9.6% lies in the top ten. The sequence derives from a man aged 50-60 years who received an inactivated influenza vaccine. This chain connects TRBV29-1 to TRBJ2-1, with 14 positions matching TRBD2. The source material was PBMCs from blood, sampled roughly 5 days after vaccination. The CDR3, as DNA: TGCAGCGTGGGGACTAGCGGGAGTCCTAATGAGCAGTTCTTC. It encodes CSVGTSGSPNEQFF.